One sample yielded the 5 T cell receptor beta chains listed below, sequenced in a study of blood T cell repertoires in COVID-19. The assay was immunoSEQ multiplex PCR, and TCRdb's table has in-frame clones only and misses some. The table includes 150,000 to 200,000 clones, about 86% detected once. The sequenced sample consisted of peripheral blood. These receptors originate from a woman at least 80 years old with acute or convalescent COVID-19.

This sequence joins TRBV25-1 and TRBJ1-1; a possible D gene is TRBD1 (5 bases). The V end lost 4 bases, the J end lost 6 bases, and 18 bases lay between the germline ends. The CDR3 is made up of 15 amino acids. The germline CDR1 and CDR2 sequences are MGHDK and SYGVNS. The CDR3 bases are TGTGCCAGCAGTGTCCAGGGAAATCTCCTGGCTGAAGCTTTCTTT. Translated, it gives CASSVQGNLLAEAFF.

This clone was found once. V is TRBV27 and J is TRBJ1-6, with D hard to call. The CDR3 spans 15 residues. V lost 5 bases to trimming and J lost 0 bases, with 8 bases between them. CDR1 and CDR2 from the germline V gene are MNHEY and SMNVEV (reference sequence). The CDR3 DNA is TGTGCCAGCAGTCTGCTGAGCTCCTATAATTCACCCCTCCACTTT. Amino acids: CASSLLSSYNSPLHF.

The chain has TRBV5-1 and TRBJ1-1, with a weak D call TRBD1 (5 bases). The CDR3 loop spans 16 amino acids. Germline-derived CDR1 and CDR2 are SGHRS and YFSETQ. Trimming took off 0 bases at V and 1 base at J, with 13 bases between the two ends. CDR3 protein: CASSLGARERNTEAFF. The CDR3 DNA sequence: TGCGCCAGCAGCTTGGGGGCCAGGGAAAGGAACACTGAAGCTTTCTTT.

The J gene is TRBJ2-7, the V gene TRBV6-5; D may be TRBD2 (5 bases). Trimming removed 6 bases at V and 0 bases at J, with 15 bases between. The CDR3 spans 15 residues. Germline assignment: CDR1 MNHEY and CDR2 SVGAGI. Written as DNA, the CDR3 is TGTGCCAGCAGGACCGGGAAGGGAGCCTCCTACGAGCAGTACTTC. Protein sequence: CASRTGKGASYEQYF.

The chain couples TRBV30 to TRBJ2-1; 15 bases map to TRBD2. The trim removed 5 bases at V and 8 bases at J, leaving 7 bases unmatched. Looked up from germline, CDR1 is GTSNPN and CDR2 is SVGIG (reference sequence). This CDR3 has 15 residues. DNA for the CDR3: TGTGCCTGGGTGCCGGGACTAGCGGGGGGCTATGAGCAGTTCTTC. This gives the protein CAWVPGLAGGYEQFF. Based on the CDR3 plus reference TRBV30 and TRBJ2-1, the full variable domain is SQTIHQWPATLVQPVGSPLSLECTVEGTSNPNLYWYRQAAGRGLQLLFYSVGIGQISSEVPQNLSASRPQDRQFILSSKKLLLSDSGFYLCAWVPGLAGGYEQFFGPGTRLTVL.